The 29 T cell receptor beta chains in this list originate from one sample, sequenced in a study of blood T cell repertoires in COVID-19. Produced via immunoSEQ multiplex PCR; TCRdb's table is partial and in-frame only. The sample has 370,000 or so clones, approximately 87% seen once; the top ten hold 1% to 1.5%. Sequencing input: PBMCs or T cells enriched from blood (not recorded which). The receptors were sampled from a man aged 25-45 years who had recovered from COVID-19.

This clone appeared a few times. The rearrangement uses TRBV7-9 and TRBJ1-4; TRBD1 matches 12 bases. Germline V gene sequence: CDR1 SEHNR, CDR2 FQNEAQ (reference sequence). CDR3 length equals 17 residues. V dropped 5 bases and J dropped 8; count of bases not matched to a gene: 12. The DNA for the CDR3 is TGTGCCAGCAGCAAAGGGACAGGGGGCGGTAGTTCGGAAAAACTGTTTTTT. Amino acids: CASSKGTGGGSSEKLFF.

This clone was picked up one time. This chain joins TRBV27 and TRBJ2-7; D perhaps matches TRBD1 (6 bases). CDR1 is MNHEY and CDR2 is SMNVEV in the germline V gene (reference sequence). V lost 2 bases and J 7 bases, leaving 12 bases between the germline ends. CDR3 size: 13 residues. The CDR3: CASSLGGQGEQYF. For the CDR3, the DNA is TGTGCCAGCAGTTTAGGTGGGCAGGGGGAGCAGTACTTC.

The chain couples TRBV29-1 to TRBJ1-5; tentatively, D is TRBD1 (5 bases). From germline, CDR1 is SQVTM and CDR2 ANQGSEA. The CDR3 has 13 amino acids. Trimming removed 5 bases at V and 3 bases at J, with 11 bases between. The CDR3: CSVLVGVNQPQHF. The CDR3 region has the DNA TGCAGCGTTCTCGTAGGGGTCAATCAGCCCCAGCATTTT.

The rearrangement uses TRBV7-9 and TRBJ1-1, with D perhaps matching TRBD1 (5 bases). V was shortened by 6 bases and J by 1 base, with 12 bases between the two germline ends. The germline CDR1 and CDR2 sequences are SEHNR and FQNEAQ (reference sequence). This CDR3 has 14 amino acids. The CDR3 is CASRPQGGNTEAFF. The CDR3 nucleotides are TGTGCCAGCAGGCCCCAGGGCGGGAACACTGAAGCTTTCTTT.

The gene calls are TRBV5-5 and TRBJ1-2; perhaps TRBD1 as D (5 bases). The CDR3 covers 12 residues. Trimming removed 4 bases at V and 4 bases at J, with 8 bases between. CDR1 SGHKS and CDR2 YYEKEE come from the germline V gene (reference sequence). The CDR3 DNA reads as TGTGCCAGCAGCGCCGACAGCTATGGCTACACCTTC. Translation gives CASSADSYGYTF.

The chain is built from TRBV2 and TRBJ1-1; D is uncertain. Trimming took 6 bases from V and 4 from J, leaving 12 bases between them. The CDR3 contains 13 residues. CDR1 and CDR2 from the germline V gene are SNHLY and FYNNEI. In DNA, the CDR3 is TGTGCCAGCAGCGTACAGCGGGGCACTGAAGCTTTCTTT. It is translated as CASSVQRGTEAFF.

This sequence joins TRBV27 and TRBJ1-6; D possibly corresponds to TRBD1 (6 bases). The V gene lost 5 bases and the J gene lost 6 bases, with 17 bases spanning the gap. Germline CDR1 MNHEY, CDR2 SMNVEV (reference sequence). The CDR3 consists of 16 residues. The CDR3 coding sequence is TGTGCCAGCAGTCCCCCCCGGGGGGCCTTTAATTCACCCCTCCACTTT. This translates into CASSPPRGAFNSPLHF.

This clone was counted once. The CDR3: CASSLDRNTEAFF. DNA for the CDR3: TGTGCCAGCAGCCTCGACAGGAACACTGAAGCTTTCTTT. V is TRBV3-1 (or the pseudogene TRBV3-2) and J is TRBJ1-1; D possibly corresponds to TRBD1 (5 bases). Per germline, CDR1 LGHDT and CDR2 YNNKEL (reference sequence). Trimming took 4 bases from V and 1 from J, leaving 7 bases between them. The length of the CDR3 is 13 residues.

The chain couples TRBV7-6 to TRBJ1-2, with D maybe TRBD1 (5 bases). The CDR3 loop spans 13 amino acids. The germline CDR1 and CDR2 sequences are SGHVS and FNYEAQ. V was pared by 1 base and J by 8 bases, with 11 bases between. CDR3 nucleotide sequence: TGTGCCAGCAGCTTAGAGGCGGGGGAAGGCTACACCTTC. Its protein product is CASSLEAGEGYTF.

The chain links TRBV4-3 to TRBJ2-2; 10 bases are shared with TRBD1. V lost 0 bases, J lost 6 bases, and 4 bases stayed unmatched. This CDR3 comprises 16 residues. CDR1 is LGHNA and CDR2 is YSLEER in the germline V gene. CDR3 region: CASSQDRTGGAGELFF. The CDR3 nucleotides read TGCGCCAGCAGCCAAGATAGGACAGGGGGGGCCGGGGAGCTGTTTTTT.

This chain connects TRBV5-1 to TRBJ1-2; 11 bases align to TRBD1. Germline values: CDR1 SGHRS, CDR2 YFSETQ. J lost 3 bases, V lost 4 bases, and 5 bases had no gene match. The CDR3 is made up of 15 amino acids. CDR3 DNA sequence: TGCGCCAGCAGCCCGGACAGGGGGCACTACTATGGCTACACCTTC. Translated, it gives CASSPDRGHYYGYTF.

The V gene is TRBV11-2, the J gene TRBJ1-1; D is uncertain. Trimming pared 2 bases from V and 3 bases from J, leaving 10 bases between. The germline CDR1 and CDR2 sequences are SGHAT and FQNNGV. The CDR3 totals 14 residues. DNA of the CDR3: TGTGCCAGCAGCTTAACAGACATCTACACTGAAGCTTTCTTT. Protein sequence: CASSLTDIYTEAFF.

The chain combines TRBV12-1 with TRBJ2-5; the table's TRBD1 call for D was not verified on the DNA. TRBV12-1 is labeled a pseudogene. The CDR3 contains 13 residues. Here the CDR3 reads CARRTATQETQYF. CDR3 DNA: TGTGCCAGACGGACAGCTACCCAAGAGACCCAGTACTTC.

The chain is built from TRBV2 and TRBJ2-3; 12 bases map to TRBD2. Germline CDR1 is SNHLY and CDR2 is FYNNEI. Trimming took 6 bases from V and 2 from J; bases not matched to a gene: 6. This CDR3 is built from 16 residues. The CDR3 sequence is CASRAGLAGPTDTQYF. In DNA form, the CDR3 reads TGTGCCAGCAGGGCGGGACTAGCGGGCCCCACAGATACGCAGTATTTT. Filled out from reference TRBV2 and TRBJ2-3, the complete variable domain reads EPEVTQTPSHQVTQMGQEVILRCVPISNHLYFYWYRQILGQKVEFLVSFYNNEISEKSEIFDDQFSVERPDGSNFTLKIRSTKLEDSAMYFCASRAGLAGPTDTQYFGPGTRLTVL.

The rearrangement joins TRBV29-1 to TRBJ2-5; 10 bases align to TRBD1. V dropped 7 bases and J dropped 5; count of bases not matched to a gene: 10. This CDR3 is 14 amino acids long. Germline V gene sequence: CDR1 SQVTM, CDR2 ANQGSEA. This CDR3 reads CSASGTGAWETQYF. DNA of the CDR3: TGCAGCGCCTCCGGGACAGGGGCATGGGAGACCCAGTACTTC.

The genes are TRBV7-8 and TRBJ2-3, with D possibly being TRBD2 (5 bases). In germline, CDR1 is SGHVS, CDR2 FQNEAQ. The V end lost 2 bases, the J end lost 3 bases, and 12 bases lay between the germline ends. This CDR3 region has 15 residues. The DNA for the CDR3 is TGTGCCAGCAGCTTACGGGAACTAGTAACAGATACGCAGTATTTT. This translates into CASSLRELVTDTQYF.

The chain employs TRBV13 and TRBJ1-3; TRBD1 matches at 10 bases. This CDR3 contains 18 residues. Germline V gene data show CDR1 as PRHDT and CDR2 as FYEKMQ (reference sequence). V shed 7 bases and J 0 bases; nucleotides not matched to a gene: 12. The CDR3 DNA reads TGTGCCAGCATGGGACAGGGGCCACTTCCGTCCTCTGGAAACACCATATATTTT. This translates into CASMGQGPLPSSGNTIYF.

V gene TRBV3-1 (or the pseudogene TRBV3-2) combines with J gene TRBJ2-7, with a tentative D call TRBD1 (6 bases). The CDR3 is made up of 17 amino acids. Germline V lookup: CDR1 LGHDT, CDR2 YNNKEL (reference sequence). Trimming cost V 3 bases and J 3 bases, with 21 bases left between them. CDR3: CASSHLRAGVRIYEQYF. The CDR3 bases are TGTGCCAGCAGCCATCTAAGGGCAGGGGTTAGGATCTACGAGCAGTACTTC.

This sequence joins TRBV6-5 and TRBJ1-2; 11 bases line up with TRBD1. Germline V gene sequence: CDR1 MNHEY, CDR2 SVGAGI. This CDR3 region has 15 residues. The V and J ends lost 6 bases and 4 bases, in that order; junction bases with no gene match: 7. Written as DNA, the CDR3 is TGTGCCAGCAGACCCTCGGACAGGGGGCTCTATGGCTACACCTTC. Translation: CASRPSDRGLYGYTF.

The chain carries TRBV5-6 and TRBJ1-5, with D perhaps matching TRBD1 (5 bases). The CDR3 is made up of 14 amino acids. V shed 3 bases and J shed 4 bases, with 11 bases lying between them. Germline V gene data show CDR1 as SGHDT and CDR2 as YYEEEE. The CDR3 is CASSSQGFNQPQHF. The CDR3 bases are TGTGCCAGCAGCTCCCAGGGATTTAATCAGCCCCAGCATTTT. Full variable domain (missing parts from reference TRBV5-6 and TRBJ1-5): DAGVTQSPTHLIKTRGQQVTLRCSPKSGHDTVSWYQQALGQGPQFIFQYYEEEERQRGNFPDRFSGHQFPNYSSELNVNALLLGDSALYLCASSSQGFNQPQHFGDGTRLSIL.

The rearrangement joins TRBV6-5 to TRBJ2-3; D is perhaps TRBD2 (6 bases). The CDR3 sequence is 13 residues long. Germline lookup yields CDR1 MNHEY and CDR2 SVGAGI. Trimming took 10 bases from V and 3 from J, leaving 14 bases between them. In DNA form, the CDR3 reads TGTGCCACCCGACTAGGAGGGACAGATACGCAGTATTTT. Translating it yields CATRLGGTDTQYF.

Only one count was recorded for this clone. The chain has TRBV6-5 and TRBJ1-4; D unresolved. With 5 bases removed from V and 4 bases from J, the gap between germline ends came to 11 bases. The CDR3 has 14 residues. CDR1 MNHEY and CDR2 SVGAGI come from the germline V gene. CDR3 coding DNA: TGTGCCAGCAGTAAACAGAGGGATAATGAAAAACTGTTTTTT. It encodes CASSKQRDNEKLFF.

The CDR3 DNA sequence: TGTGCCAGCAGTGTAGGGGGTTACGAACCCTACGAGCAGTACTTC. Translation gives CASSVGGYEPYEQYF. The chain joins TRBV2 to TRBJ2-7; a possible D gene is TRBD1 (6 bases). Looked up from germline, CDR1 is SNHLY and CDR2 is FYNNEI. This CDR3 comprises 15 residues. V lost 4 bases, J lost 2 bases, and 15 bases lay in between. Combining the CDR3 with reference TRBV2 and TRBJ2-7 gives the whole variable domain EPEVTQTPSHQVTQMGQEVILRCVPISNHLYFYWYRQILGQKVEFLVSFYNNEISEKSEIFDDQFSVERPDGSNFTLKIRSTKLEDSAMYFCASSVGGYEPYEQYFGPGTRLTVT.

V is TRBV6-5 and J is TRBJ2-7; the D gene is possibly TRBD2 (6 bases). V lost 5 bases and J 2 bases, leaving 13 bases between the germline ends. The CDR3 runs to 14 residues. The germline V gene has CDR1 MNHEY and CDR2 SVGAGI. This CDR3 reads CASSTYGGPYEQYF. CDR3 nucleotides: TGTGCCAGCAGTACGTACGGGGGACCCTACGAGCAGTACTTC.

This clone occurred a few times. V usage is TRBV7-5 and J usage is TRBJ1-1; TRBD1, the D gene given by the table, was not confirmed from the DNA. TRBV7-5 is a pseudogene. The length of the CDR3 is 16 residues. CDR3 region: CARSVDRAEGNTEAFF. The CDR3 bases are TGTGCCAGAAGCGTCGACAGGGCGGAGGGGAACACTGAAGCTTTCTTT.

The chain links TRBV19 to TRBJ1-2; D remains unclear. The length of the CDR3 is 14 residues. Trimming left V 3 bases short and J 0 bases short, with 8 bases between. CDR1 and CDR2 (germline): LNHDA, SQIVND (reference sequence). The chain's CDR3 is CASSISGANYGYTF. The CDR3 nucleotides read TGTGCCAGTAGTATCTCGGGAGCTAACTATGGCTACACCTTC. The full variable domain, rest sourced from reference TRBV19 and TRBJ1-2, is DGGITQSPKYLFRKEGQNVTLSCEQNLNHDAMYWYRQDPGQGLRLIYYSQIVNDFQKGDIAEGYSVSREKKESFPLTVTSAQKNPTAFYLCASSISGANYGYTFGSGTRLTVV.

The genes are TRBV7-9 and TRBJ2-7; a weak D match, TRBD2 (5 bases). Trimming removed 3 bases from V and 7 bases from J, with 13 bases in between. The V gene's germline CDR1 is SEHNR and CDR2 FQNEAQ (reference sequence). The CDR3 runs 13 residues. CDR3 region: CASSFVSPGEQYF. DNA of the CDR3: TGTGCCAGCAGCTTTGTCTCCCCGGGAGAGCAGTACTTC.

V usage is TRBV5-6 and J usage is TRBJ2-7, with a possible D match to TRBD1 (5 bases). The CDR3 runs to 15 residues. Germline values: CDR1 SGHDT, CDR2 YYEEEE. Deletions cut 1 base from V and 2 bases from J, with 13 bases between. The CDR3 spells CASSLLGKGAYEQYF. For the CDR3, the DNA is TGTGCCAGCAGCTTGTTGGGGAAAGGGGCCTACGAGCAGTACTTC.

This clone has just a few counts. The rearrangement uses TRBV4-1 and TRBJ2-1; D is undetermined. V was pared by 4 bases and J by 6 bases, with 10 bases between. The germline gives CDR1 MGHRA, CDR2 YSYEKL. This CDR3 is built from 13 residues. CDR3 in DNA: TGCGCCAGCAGCCCCCGTAGCAGCAATGAGCAGTTCTTC. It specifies CASSPRSSNEQFF.